These 3 T cell receptor beta chains originate from one sample sequenced in a study of blood T cell repertoires in COVID-19. Here immunoSEQ multiplex PCR was the method, and the copy in TCRdb shows in-frame clones only, minus some. The sample records about 100,000 clones, more than 70% being singletons. The sample comprised peripheral blood. These receptors came from a woman aged 80 or older with acute or convalescent COVID-19.

This clone appeared a single time. The J gene is TRBJ1-2, the V gene TRBV30; 7 nucleotides match TRBD1. CDR3 length: 13 residues. CDR1 and CDR2 from the germline V gene are GTSNPN and SVGIG (reference sequence). After removal of 3 bases from V and 7 bases from J, the junction contained 8 bases not matched to a gene. In nucleotides, the CDR3 is TGTGCCTGGAGCGCCGGGACAGCCGTTGGCTACACCTTC. Translated: CAWSAGTAVGYTF.

This chain uses TRBV6-6 with TRBJ2-7; 9 bases align to TRBD1. The V segment lost 7 bases and the J segment 4 bases; nucleotides outside the gene matches: 8. Per the germline V gene, CDR1 is MNHNY and CDR2 is SVGAGI (reference sequence). The CDR3 contains 14 residues. Here the CDR3 DNA reads TGTGCCAGCACTCCGGGACAGGGCAGGTACGAGCAGTACTTC. This translates into CASTPGQGRYEQYF.

CDR3 DNA sequence: TGTGCCAGCAGTTTGTTAAGGGGTGAGCAGTTCTTC. Translating gives CASSLLRGEQFF. The rearrangement uses TRBV12-3 or TRBV12-4 and TRBJ2-1; weak D call: TRBD1 (5 bases). Trimming left V 3 bases short and J 9 bases short, with 9 bases between. The CDR3 runs 12 residues.